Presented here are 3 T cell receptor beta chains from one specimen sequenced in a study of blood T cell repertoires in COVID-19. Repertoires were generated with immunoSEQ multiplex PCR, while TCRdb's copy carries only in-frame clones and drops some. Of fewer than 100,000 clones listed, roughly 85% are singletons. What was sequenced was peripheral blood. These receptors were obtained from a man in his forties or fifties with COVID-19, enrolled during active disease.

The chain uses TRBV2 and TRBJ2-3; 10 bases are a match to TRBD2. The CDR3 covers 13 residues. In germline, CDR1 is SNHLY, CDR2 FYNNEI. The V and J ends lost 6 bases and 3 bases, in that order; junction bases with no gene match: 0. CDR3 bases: TGTGCCAGCAGGACTAGCGGGACAGATACGCAGTATTTT. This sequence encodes CASRTSGTDTQYF.

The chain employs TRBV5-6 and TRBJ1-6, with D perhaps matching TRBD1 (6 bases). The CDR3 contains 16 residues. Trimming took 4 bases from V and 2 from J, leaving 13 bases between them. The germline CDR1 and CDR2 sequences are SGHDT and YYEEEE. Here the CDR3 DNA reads TGTGCCAGCAGCCCTGGGGGGGGCACCTATAATTCACCCCTCCACTTT. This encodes CASSPGGGTYNSPLHF. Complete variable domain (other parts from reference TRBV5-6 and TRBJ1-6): DAGVTQSPTHLIKTRGQQVTLRCSPKSGHDTVSWYQQALGQGPQFIFQYYEEEERQRGNFPDRFSGHQFPNYSSELNVNALLLGDSALYLCASSPGGGTYNSPLHFGNGTRLTVT.

The CDR3 DNA reads as TGTGCCAGCAGTCGGGACTACCGCACAGATACGCAGTATTTT. It specifies CASSRDYRTDTQYF. V gene TRBV27 combines with J gene TRBJ2-3; 7 bases align to TRBD2. The germline V gene has CDR1 MNHEY and CDR2 SMNVEV (reference sequence). V was pared by 5 bases and J by 1 base, with 3 bases of the junction left unmatched. The CDR3 is made up of 14 amino acids.